This is a list of T cell receptor beta chains from one sample in a study of cytomegalovirus exposure and HLA in healthy donors. Assay used: immunoSEQ multiplex PCR; TCRdb lists only in-frame clones, some missing. The profile shows 120,000 or so clones, 74% of them singletons. Sequenced material: PBMCs. The receptors were gathered from a woman aged 50 to 60 in good health and CMV-seropositive. CDR3s include the opening cysteine and the closing phenylalanine or tryptophan. A D gene is named only where the DNA matches it firmly. Expanded clones are given a class, and other clones once, few, many or no size at all.

v_call	j_call	d_call	clone_size	cdr3_aa	cdr3_nt
TRBV5-1	TRBJ2-7	.	.	CASSLVGAEQYF	TGCGCCAGCAGCTTGGTTGGGGCCGAGCAGTACTTC
TRBV28	TRBJ2-7	.	few	CASSLLSYEQYF	TGTGCCAGCAGTCTCCTAAGTTACGAGCAGTACTTC
TRBV29-1	TRBJ1-2	TRBD1	.	CSVKQTGTEGYTF	TGCAGCGTTAAACAGACCGGGACAGAAGGCTACACCTTC
TRBV30	TRBJ2-1	TRBD1	.	CAWGGQGTYNEQFF	TGTGCCTGGGGGGGACAGGGGACCTACAATGAGCAGTTCTTC
TRBV30	TRBJ1-1	.	few	CAWSVLSEAFF	TGTGCCTGGAGTGTGTTATCTGAAGCTTTCTTT
TRBV5-1	TRBJ2-1	.	few	CASSLQGNEQFF	TGCGCCAGCAGCTTGCAGGGCAATGAGCAGTTCTTC
TRBV10-1	TRBJ2-3	.	.	CASSLGQPRTDTQYF	TGCGCCAGCAGTCTCGGACAGCCACGCACAGATACGCAGTATTTT
TRBV4-2	TRBJ1-3	.	few	CASSQPLGGSAKTIYF	TGTGCCAGCAGCCAACCCTTGGGAGGGTCTGCGAAGACCATATATTTT
TRBV6-6	TRBJ2-7	TRBD1	.	CASSFGQGANYEQYF	TGTGCCAGCAGTTTCGGACAGGGGGCGAACTACGAGCAGTACTTC
TRBV28	TRBJ1-2	TRBD1	.	CASSLPGQAAGNTF	TGTGCCAGCAGTTTACCGGGACAGGCGGCCGGCAACACCTTC
TRBV7-2	TRBJ1-5	.	.	CASSLQKLSNQPQHF	TGTGCCAGCAGCTTGCAGAAGTTAAGCAATCAGCCCCAGCATTTT
TRBV27	TRBJ2-7	TRBD2	.	CASSLSTGTSGYEQYF	TGTGCCAGCAGTTTAAGTACGGGGACTAGCGGGTACGAGCAGTACTTC
TRBV15	TRBJ1-4	.	.	CATSGTRRSTNEKLFF	TGTGCCACCAGCGGAACGCGCAGGTCCACTAATGAAAAACTGTTTTTT
TRBV5-1	TRBJ2-5	TRBD1	.	CASSEDRGIQETQYF	TGCGCCAGCAGCGAGGACAGGGGAATACAAGAGACCCAGTACTTC
TRBV27	TRBJ2-7	TRBD1	.	CASSLYPPGTGGVEQYF	TGTGCCAGCAGTTTATACCCCCCCGGGACAGGGGGCGTCGAGCAGTACTTC
TRBV5-1	TRBJ1-1	TRBD1	.	CASSRGQSGTEAFF	TGCGCCAGCAGCAGGGGACAGTCGGGCACTGAAGCTTTCTTT
TRBV28	TRBJ1-5	TRBD1	.	CASSSRTGDNQPQHF	TGTGCCAGCAGTTCCAGGACAGGAGACAATCAGCCCCAGCATTTT
TRBV7-9	TRBJ1-4	.	.	CASSLGATDEKLFF	TGTGCCAGCAGCTTGGGTGCCACAGATGAAAAACTGTTTTTT
TRBV30	TRBJ2-7	.	.	CAWADMEQYF	TGTGCCTGGGCCGACATGGAGCAGTACTTC
TRBV4-2	TRBJ2-3	.	.	CASSPQLSSTDTQYF	TGTGCCAGCAGCCCTCAACTTTCTAGCACAGATACGCAGTATTTT
TRBV7-8	TRBJ2-3	.	few	CASSPEGAQTDTQYF	TGTGCCAGCAGCCCGGAGGGGGCCCAGACGGATACGCAGTATTTT
TRBV27	TRBJ1-4	TRBD1	.	CASSDRVSGEKLFF	TGTGCCAGCAGCGACAGGGTCTCCGGCGAAAAACTGTTTTTT
TRBV4-3	TRBJ1-2	.	.	CASSQDPGYGYTF	TGCGCCAGCAGCCAAGATCCAGGGTATGGCTACACCTTC
TRBV4-2	TRBJ1-3	TRBD1	few	CASSQEGTASGNTIYF	TGTGCCAGCAGCCAAGAAGGGACAGCCTCTGGAAACACCATATATTTT